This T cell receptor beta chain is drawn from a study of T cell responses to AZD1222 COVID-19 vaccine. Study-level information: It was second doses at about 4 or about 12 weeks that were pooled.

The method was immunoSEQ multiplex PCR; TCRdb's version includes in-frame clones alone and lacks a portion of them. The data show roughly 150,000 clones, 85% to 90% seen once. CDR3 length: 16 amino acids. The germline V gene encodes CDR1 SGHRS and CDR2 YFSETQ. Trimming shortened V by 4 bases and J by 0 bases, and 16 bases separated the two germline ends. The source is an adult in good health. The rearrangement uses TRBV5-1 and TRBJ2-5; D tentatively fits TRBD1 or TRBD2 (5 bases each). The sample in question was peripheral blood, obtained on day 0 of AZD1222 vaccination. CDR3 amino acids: CASSRKLGGNQETQYF. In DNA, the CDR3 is TGCGCCAGCAGCCGCAAGCTTGGGGGAAACCAAGAGACCCAGTACTTC.